A single sample gave rise to the 9 T cell receptor beta chains below, sequenced in a study of blood T cell repertoires in COVID-19. TCRdb's table, derived via immunoSEQ multiplex PCR, lists solely in-frame clones and lacks some. The sample includes about 90,000 clones, 92% seen only once; the top ten take about 6.6%. The sample taken for sequencing was peripheral blood. These receptors were taken from a woman aged 55-69 years with active COVID-19.

The genes are TRBV7-8 and TRBJ1-3; TRBD1 matches at 11 bases. Germline loops: CDR1 SGHVS, CDR2 FQNEAQ. The CDR3 extends over 16 amino acids. V dropped 3 bases and J dropped 1; count of bases not matched to a gene: 2. CDR3 in amino acids: CASSLDRGRSGNTIYF. The CDR3 bases are TGTGCCAGCAGCTTGGACAGGGGGCGTTCTGGAAACACCATATATTTT.

The chain recombines TRBV27 with TRBJ2-2; 9 bases fit TRBD1. Trimming cost V 9 bases and J 0 bases; bases outside gene matches: 5. CDR3 length: 15 amino acids. Per the germline V gene, CDR1 is MNHEY and CDR2 is SMNVEV (reference sequence). In nucleotides, the CDR3 is TGTGCCAGTACACAGGGGGCGTCGAACACCGGGGAGCTGTTTTTT. This gives the protein CASTQGASNTGELFF.

The genes are TRBV3-1 (or the pseudogene TRBV3-2) and TRBJ1-2, with D uncertain. Germline CDR1 is LGHDT and CDR2 is YNNKEL (reference sequence). Trimming removed 0 bases at V and 4 bases at J, with 6 bases between. This CDR3 contains 13 residues. The CDR3 sequence: CASSQEEIYGYTF. CDR3 bases: TGTGCCAGCAGCCAAGAGGAGATCTATGGCTACACCTTC.

The J gene is TRBJ1-5, the V gene TRBV30, with D perhaps matching TRBD1 (6 bases). CDR1 is GTSNPN and CDR2 is SVGIG in the germline V gene (reference sequence). V dropped 2 bases and J dropped 1 base, with 12 bases sitting between them. The length of the CDR3 is 15 residues. The CDR3 sequence is CAWSKQGTSNQPQHF. CDR3 nucleotides: TGTGCCTGGAGTAAACAGGGTACGAGCAATCAGCCCCAGCATTTT.

In DNA form, the CDR3 reads TGTGCCAGCAGCCAGGCAGGGTATTCCCATTTGGGCACTGAAGCTTTCTTT. This codes for CASSQAGYSHLGTEAFF. The gene calls are TRBV3-1 (or the pseudogene TRBV3-2) and TRBJ1-1; possibly TRBD1 for D (5 bases). The CDR3 is 17 residues long. V lost 3 bases and J 4 bases, leaving 21 bases between the germline ends. Looked up from germline, CDR1 is LGHDT and CDR2 is YNNKEL (reference sequence).

V usage is TRBV6-5 and J usage is TRBJ1-5; D gene ambiguous. V was shortened by 2 bases and J by 1 base, with 9 bases between the two germline ends. CDR3 length: 15 amino acids. From germline, CDR1 is MNHEY and CDR2 SVGAGI. The CDR3 protein is CASSYGPMSNQPQHF. The DNA of the CDR3 is TGTGCCAGCAGTTACGGGCCGATGAGCAATCAGCCCCAGCATTTT.

V usage is TRBV7-3 and J usage is TRBJ1-6, with D possibly TRBD1 on 5 matching bases. The CDR3 consists of 14 residues. Germline loops: CDR1 SGHTA, CDR2 FQGTGA. The germline V and J ends were trimmed by 5 bases and 5 bases, with 10 bases remaining between them. The CDR3 region is CASSQGLNNSPLHF. DNA of the CDR3: TGTGCCAGCAGCCAGGGACTGAATAATTCACCCCTCCACTTT.

This clone was seen more than once but under ten times. The chain is built from TRBV10-1 and TRBJ2-1, with a tentative D call TRBD2 (5 bases). The CDR3 runs 12 residues. Germline-derived CDR1 and CDR2 are WNHNN and SYGVQD (reference sequence). V was cut by 8 bases and J by 6 bases, with 11 bases left in between. CDR3 region: CASGGSVNEQFF. DNA for the CDR3: TGCGCCAGCGGAGGTTCCGTCAATGAGCAGTTCTTC.

The V gene is TRBV24-1, the J gene TRBJ1-2, with TRBD1 identical over 12 bases. The junction had 11 bases not matched to a gene; V was cut back by 4 bases and J by 12 bases. Germline V gene lookup returns CDR1 KGHDR and CDR2 SFDVKD. The CDR3 length is 15 residues. The CDR3 coding sequence is TGTGCCACCAGTGACTCCGGGACAGGGGGCTTGAGGCACACCTTC. Translated: CATSDSGTGGLRHTF.